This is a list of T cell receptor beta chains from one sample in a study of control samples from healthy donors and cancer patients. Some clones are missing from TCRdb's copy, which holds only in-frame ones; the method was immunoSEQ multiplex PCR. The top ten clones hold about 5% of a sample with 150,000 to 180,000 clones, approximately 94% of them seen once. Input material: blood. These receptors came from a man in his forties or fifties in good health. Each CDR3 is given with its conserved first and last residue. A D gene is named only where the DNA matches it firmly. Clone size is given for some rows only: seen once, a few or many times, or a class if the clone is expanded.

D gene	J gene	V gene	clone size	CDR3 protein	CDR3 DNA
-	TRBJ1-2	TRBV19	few	CASSPRHEWGYTF	TGTGCCAGTAGTCCCCGTCATGAGTGGGGCTACACCTTC
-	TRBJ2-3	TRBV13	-	CASSPRDSQESTDTQYF	TGTGCCAGCAGCCCCCGGGACTCCCAGGAGAGCACAGATACGCAGTATTTT
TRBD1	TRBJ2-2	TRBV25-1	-	CASSDPGTGRPGELFF	TGTGCCAGCAGTGACCCTGGGACAGGGCGGCCCGGGGAGCTGTTTTTT
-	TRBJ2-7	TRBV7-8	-	CASSLEVGGPTYEQYF	TGTGCCAGCAGCTTAGAAGTGGGGGGTCCCACCTACGAGCAGTACTTC
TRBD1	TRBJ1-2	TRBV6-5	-	CASSFAPGQGPYGYTF	TGTGCCAGCAGTTTCGCCCCGGGACAGGGGCCGTATGGCTACACCTTC
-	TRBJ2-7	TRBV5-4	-	CASSPEAGTRSYEQYF	TGTGCCAGCAGCCCGGAGGCAGGAACGAGGAGCTACGAGCAGTACTTC
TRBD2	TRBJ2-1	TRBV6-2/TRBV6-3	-	CASSHRGTSPQLHEQFF	TGTGCCAGCAGCCATAGGGGGACTAGCCCCCAACTCCATGAGCAGTTCTTC
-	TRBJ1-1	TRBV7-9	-	CASSPREANTEAFF	TGTGCCAGCAGCCCCCGGGAGGCGAACACTGAAGCTTTCTTT
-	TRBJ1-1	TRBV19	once	CASRVPSSGNTEAFF	TGTGCGAGTAGGGTCCCATCGTCCGGGAACACTGAAGCTTTCTTT
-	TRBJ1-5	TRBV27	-	CASSPGGGGTGQPQHF	TGTGCCAGCAGTCCCGGCGGTGGGGGCACGGGCCAGCCCCAGCATTTT
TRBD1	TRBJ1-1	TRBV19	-	CASRWGQQNTEAFF	TGTGCCAGTAGATGGGGACAGCAGAACACTGAAGCTTTCTTT
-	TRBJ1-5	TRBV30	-	CAWSEQGGQPQHF	TGTGCCTGGAGTGAACAGGGTGGTCAGCCCCAGCATTTT
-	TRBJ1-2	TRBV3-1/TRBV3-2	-	CASSQDLWGGYGYTF	TGTGCCAGCAGCCAAGATTTATGGGGGGGCTATGGCTACACCTTC
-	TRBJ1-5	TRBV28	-	CASSLRGRARMRDQPQHF	TGTGCCAGCAGTTTGCGGGGGAGGGCAAGGATGAGGGATCAGCCCCAGCATTTT
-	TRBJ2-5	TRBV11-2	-	CASSLEWSGQETQYF	TGTGCCAGCAGCTTAGAGTGGTCCGGGCAAGAGACCCAGTACTTC
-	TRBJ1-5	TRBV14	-	CASSLPAGPQHF	TGTGCCAGCAGCCTCCCCGCGGGGCCCCAGCATTTT
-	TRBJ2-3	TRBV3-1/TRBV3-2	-	CASSHLMDSRQDTQYF	TGTGCCAGCAGCCATCTAATGGACTCACGTCAAGATACGCAGTATTTT
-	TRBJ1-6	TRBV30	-	CAWSADSTVPSPLHF	TGTGCCTGGAGCGCCGACAGTACCGTCCCTTCACCCCTCCACTTT
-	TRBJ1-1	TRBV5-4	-	CASRTAGEGTEAFF	TGTGCCAGCAGGACGGCTGGGGAGGGCACTGAAGCTTTCTTT
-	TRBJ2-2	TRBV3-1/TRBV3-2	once	CASSLVGQNTGELFF	TGTGCCAGCAGCCTGGTGGGGCAGAACACCGGGGAGCTGTTTTTT
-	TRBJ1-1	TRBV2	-	CASRYGQNTEAFF	TGTGCCAGCAGGTACGGACAGAACACTGAAGCTTTCTTT
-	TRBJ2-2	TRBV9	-	CASSAQSAGELFF	TGTGCCAGCAGCGCTCAGTCGGCCGGGGAGCTGTTTTTT
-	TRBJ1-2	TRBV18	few	CASSPWATEPNYGYTF	TGTGCCAGCTCACCATGGGCAACCGAACCTAACTATGGCTACACCTTC
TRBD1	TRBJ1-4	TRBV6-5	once	CASSRTGWGEKLFF	TGTGCCAGCAGCCGGACAGGCTGGGGGGAAAAACTGTTTTTT
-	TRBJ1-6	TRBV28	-	CASSLGGSSYNSPLHF	TGTGCCAGCAGTTTAGGCGGGAGCTCCTATAATTCACCCCTCCACTTT
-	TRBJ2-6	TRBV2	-	CASILSSSGANVLTF	TGTGCCAGCATCCTTTCATCCTCTGGGGCCAACGTCCTGACTTTC
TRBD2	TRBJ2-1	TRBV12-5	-	CASGPDTKLAGGPRRTNEQFF	TGTGCTAGTGGTCCCGACACGAAACTAGCGGGGGGCCCACGTCGGACTAATGAGCAGTTCTTC
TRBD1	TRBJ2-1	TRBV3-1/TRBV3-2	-	CASSQALQGATNEQFF	TGTGCCAGCAGCCAGGCATTACAGGGGGCAACGAATGAGCAGTTCTTC
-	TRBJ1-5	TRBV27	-	CASTGTNDSNQPQHF	TGTGCCAGCACAGGGACAAATGATAGCAATCAGCCCCAGCATTTT
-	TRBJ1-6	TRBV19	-	CASMKDSRNSPLHF	TGTGCCAGTATGAAGGACAGTCGTAATTCACCCCTCCACTTT
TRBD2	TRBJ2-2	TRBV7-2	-	CASSPGGHGTGELFF	TGTGCCAGCAGCCCGGGGGGGCACGGCACCGGGGAGCTGTTTTTT
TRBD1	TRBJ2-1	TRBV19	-	CASSIGGQGEQFF	TGTGCCAGTAGTATTGGGGGACAGGGGGAGCAGTTCTTC
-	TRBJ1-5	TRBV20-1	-	CSASDEGDSNQPQHF	TGCAGTGCTAGTGATGAGGGGGATAGCAATCAGCCCCAGCATTTT
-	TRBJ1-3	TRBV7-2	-	CASSLSFQGGNTIYF	TGTGCCAGCAGCTTATCGTTCCAGGGGGGAAACACCATATATTTT
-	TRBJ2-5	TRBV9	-	CASSLRVGQQETQYF	TGTGCCAGCAGCCTTAGGGTGGGCCAGCAAGAGACCCAGTACTTC
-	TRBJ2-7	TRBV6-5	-	CASSARSSYEQYF	TGTGCCAGCAGCGCCAGGAGCTCCTACGAGCAGTACTTC
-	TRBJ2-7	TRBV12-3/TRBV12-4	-	CASRARTYEQYF	TGTGCCTCCAGGGCACGAACCTACGAGCAGTACTTC
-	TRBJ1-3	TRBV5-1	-	CASSLGLSGNTIYF	TGCGCCAGCAGCTTGGGTCTTTCTGGAAACACCATATATTTT
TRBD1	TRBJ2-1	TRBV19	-	CASRVRTGGYEQFF	TGTGCCAGTAGAGTCCGGACAGGGGGCTATGAGCAGTTCTTC
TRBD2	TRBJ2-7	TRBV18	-	CASSPEGLANEQYF	TGTGCCAGCTCACCAGAAGGACTAGCAAACGAGCAGTACTTC